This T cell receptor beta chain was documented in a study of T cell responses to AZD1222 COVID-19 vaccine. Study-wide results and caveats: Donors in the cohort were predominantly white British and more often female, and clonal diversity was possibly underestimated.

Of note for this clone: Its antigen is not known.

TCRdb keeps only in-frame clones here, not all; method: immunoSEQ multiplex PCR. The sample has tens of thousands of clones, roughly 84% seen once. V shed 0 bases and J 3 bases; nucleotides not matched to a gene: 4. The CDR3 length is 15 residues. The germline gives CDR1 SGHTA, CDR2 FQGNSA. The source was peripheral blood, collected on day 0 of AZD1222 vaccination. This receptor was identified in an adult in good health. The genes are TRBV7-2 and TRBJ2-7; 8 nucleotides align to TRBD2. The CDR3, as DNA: TGTGCCAGCAGCTTAGCTGGGACTAGTGGCTACGAGCAGTACTTC. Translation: CASSLAGTSGYEQYF.